This T cell receptor (beta chain) was recovered during a study of Graves' ophthalmopathy and Graves' hyperthyroidism. Study as a whole: Over 18 months of follow-up, stable hyperthyroidism required that no ophthalmopathy appear.

Enrollment excluded any patients with other autoimmune diseases, uncontrolled infections, pregnancy or lactation. Study-wide findings and caveats: Most expanded clonotypes from thyroid (those above 0.001 frequency) were also found in blood.

Germline CDR1 reads DFQATT; CDR2 reads SNEGSKA (reference sequence). The CDR3 is made up of 17 amino acids. V was pared by 0 bases and J by 6 bases, with 11 bases of the junction left unmatched. A note on this clonotype: What it binds is not known. A much larger clone differs from this one at a single base, so this may be a read error.

RNA transcripts served as template for amplifying TCR beta CDR3 sequences. A first-round RT-PCR used HTBI primers, followed by a second-round multiplex PCR. TCRdb passed the multiplex PCR reads through MiXCR, listing each CDR3 protein once. The sample consists of 500,000 to 600,000 distinct CDR3 sequences, about two fifths of them appearing once. Sample: peripheral blood or thyroid tissue (not recorded which). J is TRBJ2-2 and V is TRBV20-1, with TRBD2 identical over 9 bases. This clonotype was obtained from an adult man with Graves' hyperthyroidism. CDR3 sequence reads: CSARDEGAGGPSGELFF. The CDR3 nucleotides read TGCAGTGCTAGAGATGAAGGGGCGGGAGGGCCCTCCGGGGAGCTGTTTTTT.